Presented here are 18 T cell receptor beta chains from one specimen sequenced in a study of T cell changes during pregnancy in multiple sclerosis. The data were produced by immunoSEQ multiplex PCR, yet TCRdb's version contains in-frame clones alone and is incomplete. The table records tens of thousands of clones, 80% to 95% of them present only once. The sequencing here drew on peripheral blood, taken in the first trimester of pregnancy. Receptors were obtained from a female donor with multiple sclerosis, enrolled in a pregnancy study.

The CDR3: CASSQDRGGRAPLHF. Here the CDR3 DNA reads TGTGCCAGCAGCCAAGACAGGGGCGGAAGGGCACCCCTCCACTTT. The chain couples TRBV6-5 to TRBJ1-6; 8 nucleotides agree with TRBD1. CDR1 MNHEY and CDR2 SVGAGI come from the germline V gene. This CDR3 has 15 residues. With 6 bases clipped from V and 11 bases from J, the junction kept 12 bases outside the gene matches.

The V and J genes are TRBV5-1 and TRBJ2-1; 7 bases agree with TRBD2. J was trimmed by 2 bases and V by 0 bases; bases with no gene match: 8. The CDR3 runs 17 residues. Looked up from germline, CDR1 is SGHRS and CDR2 is YFSETQ. The CDR3 region has the DNA TGCGCCAGCAGCTTGGGTTCGTCTAGCGGCCCCTACAATGAGCAGTTCTTC. Amino acid sequence: CASSLGSSSGPYNEQFF.

This clone was counted once. This CDR3 fails to terminate in the conserved phenylalanine or tryptophan, so it likely reflects a read error. V and J are TRBV6-5 and TRBJ1-2, with D tentatively TRBD1 (6 bases). This CDR3 is 15 amino acids long. Germline CDR1 MNHEY, CDR2 SVGAGI. The germline V and J ends were trimmed by 2 bases and 8 bases, with 18 bases remaining between them. This CDR3 reads CASSYHRAEIDGYTL. The CDR3 coding sequence is TGTGCCAGCAGTTACCACAGGGCTGAAATCGACGGCTACACCCTC.

The gene calls are TRBV6-1 and TRBJ1-4, with 7 bases identical to TRBD1. Germline assignment: CDR1 MNHNS and CDR2 SASEGT. This CDR3 comprises 14 residues. The V gene end was trimmed by 6 bases and the J gene end by 3 bases; junction bases not matched to a gene: 4. CDR3 region: CASRAQGSNEKLFF. The CDR3 DNA follows: TGTGCCAGCAGGGCACAGGGGTCTAATGAAAAACTGTTTTTT.

The chain recombines TRBV6-1 with TRBJ2-7; possible D gene TRBD1, 6 bases. This CDR3 region has 14 residues. CDR1 MNHNS and CDR2 SASEGT come from the germline V gene. V was shortened by 2 bases and J by 5 bases, with 13 bases between the two germline ends. CDR3 sequence (DNA): TGTGCCAGCAGTGAAAGGTCCAGGGGCAACGAGCAGTACTTC. As protein: CASSERSRGNEQYF.

J is TRBJ1-1 and V is TRBV30; D remains unclear. The CDR3 is 11 residues long. With 5 bases removed from V and 11 bases from J, the gap between germline ends came to 15 bases. CDR1 and CDR2 (germline): GTSNPN, SVGIG (reference sequence). The CDR3: CAWVPRSEAFF. The DNA for the CDR3 is TGTGCCTGGGTGCCGAGGTCGGAGGCTTTCTTT.

The genes are TRBV5-1 and TRBJ2-7; 7 positions match TRBD2. V gave up 0 bases and J gave up 1 base; unmatched junction bases: 1. In germline, CDR1 is SGHRS, CDR2 YFSETQ. The CDR3 covers 14 residues. For the CDR3, the DNA is TGCGCCAGCAGCTTGGGGGGGGGTTCCTACGAGCAGTACTTC. Amino acids: CASSLGGGSYEQYF.

The rearrangement uses TRBV9 and TRBJ2-3, with 11 bases matching TRBD2. CDR1 and CDR2 (germline): SGDLS, YYNGEE. The CDR3 runs 17 residues. The ends lost 0 bases at V and 2 bases at J; junction bases unmatched: 5. The CDR3 protein is CASSVVVAGGTTDTQYF. In DNA form, the CDR3 reads TGTGCCAGCAGCGTAGTTGTAGCGGGGGGGACCACAGATACGCAGTATTTT.

This clone was detected once. This rearrangement joins TRBV6-6 to TRBJ2-3; the D gene is possibly TRBD2 (6 bases). V was pared by 6 bases and J by 4 bases, with 14 bases between. CDR1 MNHNY and CDR2 SVGAGI come from the germline V gene (reference sequence). The CDR3 is 14 residues long. CDR3 residues: CASSPTRKADTQYF. CDR3 DNA sequence: TGTGCCAGCAGCCCGACTAGGAAGGCAGATACGCAGTATTTT.

The chain joins TRBV6-4 to TRBJ2-3; the match to TRBD2 covers 9 bases. V lost 2 bases, J lost 3 bases, and 0 bases stayed unmatched. The CDR3 contains 14 residues. Looked up from germline, CDR1 is MRHNA and CDR2 is SNTAGT. The CDR3 sequence: CASSDAGGTDTQYF. CDR3 nucleotides: TGTGCCAGCAGTGACGCGGGGGGGACAGATACGCAGTATTTT.

V is TRBV6-5 and J is TRBJ2-7, with TRBD1 as a possible D gene (5 bases). This CDR3 has 12 residues. The germline V gene has CDR1 MNHEY and CDR2 SVGAGI. Trimming took 6 bases from V and 6 from J, leaving 12 bases between them. CDR3 nucleotides: TGTGCCAGCAGCAGACAGAGAACCGAGCAGTACTTC. Its protein product is CASSRQRTEQYF.

The chain recombines TRBV7-3 with TRBJ2-3; 10 bases are shared with TRBD1. The CDR3 runs to 16 residues. V lost 5 bases and J lost 1; bases outside the gene matches: 6. The germline gives CDR1 SGHTA, CDR2 FQGTGA. The CDR3 nucleotides are TGTGCCAGCAGCCCGACAGGGGGCGAGGGCACAGATACGCAGTATTTT. Translation: CASSPTGGEGTDTQYF.

The chain is built from TRBV11-2 and TRBJ2-7; D not resolved. V dropped 1 base and J dropped 0 bases, with 13 bases sitting between them. Germline loops: CDR1 SGHAT, CDR2 FQNNGV. CDR3 length equals 16 residues. CDR3 sequence (DNA): TGTGCCAGCAGCTTAGTATCCGGGTGGTTCTCCTACGAGCAGTACTTC. Amino acid sequence: CASSLVSGWFSYEQYF.

Of note for this clone: The same CDR3 arises from other DNA sequences in this sample as well. The rearrangement links TRBV9 to TRBJ1-1, with D possibly being TRBD1 (5 bases). The CDR3 is 15 amino acids. Germline V gives CDR1 SGDLS, CDR2 YYNGEE. V was clipped by 2 bases and J by 2 bases, with 13 bases between them. The CDR3 is CASSVSGGGNTEAFF. CDR3 DNA sequence: TGTGCCAGCAGCGTCTCGGGGGGGGGAAACACTGAAGCTTTCTTT.

The rearrangement uses TRBV11-2 and TRBJ1-6; 7 bases fit TRBD1. With 2 bases clipped from V and 6 bases from J, the junction kept 4 bases outside the gene matches. The CDR3 length is 15 residues. Germline lookup yields CDR1 SGHAT and CDR2 FQNNGV. CDR3: CASSLIGTVNSPLHF. The CDR3 DNA reads as TGTGCCAGCAGCTTAATCGGGACAGTTAATTCACCCCTCCACTTT.

The chain uses TRBV7-6 and TRBJ2-7, with 10 bases identical to TRBD1. This CDR3 region has 16 residues. J was trimmed by 3 bases and V by 5 bases; bases with no gene match: 10. The germline gives CDR1 SGHVS, CDR2 FNYEAQ. CDR3: CASSPERDRGFYEQYF. CDR3 sequence (DNA): TGTGCCAGCAGCCCCGAACGGGACAGGGGATTCTACGAGCAGTACTTC.

The chain employs TRBV7-2 and TRBJ2-1; a weak D match, TRBD1 (5 bases). V shed 7 bases and J shed 6 bases, with 13 bases lying between them. Germline assignment: CDR1 SGHTA and CDR2 FQGNSA. The CDR3 spans 13 residues. CDR3 residues: CASNPQGSNEQFF. Here the CDR3 DNA reads TGTGCCAGCAACCCCCAGGGATCCAATGAGCAGTTCTTC.

The chain links TRBV21-1 to TRBJ1-2; the D call TRBD1 from the table was never checked on the DNA. TRBV21-1 is an annotated pseudogene. The CDR3 sequence is 14 residues long. The CDR3 protein is CASSEQGMNYGYTF. In DNA form, the CDR3 reads TGTGCCAGCAGCGAACAGGGGATGAACTATGGCTACACCTTC.